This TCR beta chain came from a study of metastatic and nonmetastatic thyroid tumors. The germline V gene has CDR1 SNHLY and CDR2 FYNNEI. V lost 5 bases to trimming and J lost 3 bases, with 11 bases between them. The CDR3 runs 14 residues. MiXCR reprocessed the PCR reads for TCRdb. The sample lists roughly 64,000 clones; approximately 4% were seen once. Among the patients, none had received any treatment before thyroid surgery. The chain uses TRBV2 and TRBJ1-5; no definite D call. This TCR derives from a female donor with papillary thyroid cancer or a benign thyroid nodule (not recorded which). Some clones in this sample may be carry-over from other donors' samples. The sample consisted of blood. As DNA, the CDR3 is TGTGCCAGCAGTTATGAACGGAACAATCAGCCCCAGCATTTT. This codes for CASSYERNNQPQHF.